This note documents a single T cell receptor (beta chain) sequence. Germline V gene data show CDR1 as MNHNY and CDR2 as SVGAGI (reference sequence). This CDR3 contains 17 residues. V trimming: 5 bases; J trimming: 1 base; junction bases outside the gene matches: 12. This sample was included in a study of blood T cell repertoires in COVID-19. About the study: From the United States, Italy and Spain came samples of acute and convalescent COVID-19. PBMCs, B-cell-depleted T cells, or T cells were the source of the cDNA or gDNA that made up the material.

Authors' processing steps: Amplification of reference gene primers provided the estimated nucleated cell counts. Method: immunoSEQ multiplex PCR; TCRdb's copy keeps in-frame clones and lacks some. The D gene and trimming were derived from the DNA, and the V and J assignments and clone size from that table. Among 43,000 or so clones, roughly four fifths were seen once, and the ten largest hold 20% to 30%. This TCR came from a woman aged 55 to 70 with acute or convalescent COVID-19. Sequencing input: peripheral blood. This sequence joins TRBV6-6 and TRBJ2-3; 7 bases are a match to TRBD2. The CDR3 sequence: CASSPRGSGEGTDTQYF. CDR3 in DNA: TGTGCCAGCAGTCCCCGGGGGAGCGGGGAAGGCACAGATACGCAGTATTTT.